The entry below describes one T cell receptor (beta chain). Naive CD8 T cells underwent sorting with the CD8+CD4-CCR7+CD45RA+ definition. These data are taken from a study of molecular identifiers for immune sequencing clone quantification. Study background: Naive CD8 RNA (about 20,000 or 100,000 cells) was divided into five aliquots, with four sequenced.

TCRdb called the PCR reads again in MiXCR, with one record for every CDR3 protein. The sample yields more than 550,000 distinct CDR3 sequences, around 25% seen once. V lost 5 bases, J lost 7 bases, and 5 bases stayed unmatched. There are 13 residues in the CDR3. The V call is TRBV12-3 or TRBV12-4, the J call TRBJ1-5; 7 bases match TRBD1. Input material: naive CD8+ T cells from blood, with Jurkat cell RNA spiked in. Documented subset: FACS-sorted CD8+CD4-CCR7+CD45RA+ naive T cells. The sequence was obtained from a human donor in good health. Some libraries in this study had Jurkat cell RNA spiked in. As DNA, the CDR3 is TGTGCCAGCAGTGTCCTGGGACAGCAGCCCCAGCATTTT. Translating it yields CASSVLGQQPQHF.